This T cell receptor beta chain stems from a study of cytomegalovirus exposure and HLA in healthy donors. General study results and limits: Most TCR sequences were seen very rarely across donors, but some public TCRs occurred in many. Of the V segments, some could not be distinguished, including TRBV6-2 and TRBV6-3, and were excluded.

A note on this clone: Its antigen is as yet unknown.

The PCR used 60 Vbeta and 13 Jbeta primers. Data came from immunoSEQ multiplex PCR; TCRdb stores just in-frame clones and leaves some out. The data show around 140,000 clones, around 9% seen once. CDR1 and CDR2 from the germline V gene are MNHNS and SASEGT. This CDR3 comprises 15 residues. V lost 8 bases and J 4 bases, leaving 20 bases between the germline ends. The chain couples TRBV6-1 to TRBJ2-5; TRBD1 is a possible D gene (6 bases). The TCR comes from a woman aged 35 to 49 in good health and CMV-seropositive. What was sequenced was PBMCs. The CDR3: CASGGTPGSPETQYF. CDR3 in DNA: TGTGCCAGCGGGGGCACCCCAGGGTCCCCAGAGACCCAGTACTTC.